This TCR beta chain originates from a study of T cell changes during pregnancy in multiple sclerosis (dated by TCRdb to between 2018 and 2021). In terms of the full investigation: The study examined how the T cell repertoire changed over the course of pregnancy in women with multiple sclerosis.

Taken from the germline V gene (reference sequence), the CDR1 and CDR2 loops are LNHDA and SQIVND. V is cut by 5 bases and J by 12 bases, and the space between the germline ends is 8 bases. The CDR3, cysteine through phenylalanine, is 10 amino acids long. Only the CDR3 DNA stays, 30 bases, in frame from base 1. Libraries came from the immunoSEQ multiplex PCR assay. The table comes from immuneACCESS by way of TCRdb, which keeps in-frame sequences with V and J called. Part of the clones is missing from these tables; in studies checked, under half for an unresolved V gene and the rest for unknown reasons. Here the sample has approximately 28,000 clones; more than 90% occur a single time. The top ten clonotypes cover approximately 6% of the sample. This clone appeared once. This clone's antigen is unknown. Nothing much larger sits one base from this clone, and base qualities are not available.

This TCR was sampled from a female donor with multiple sclerosis, enrolled in a pregnancy study. The sample in question was CD8+ T cells from peripheral blood mononuclear cells, obtained before pregnancy. The chain is encoded by TRBV19 joined to TRBJ1-5; the D segment cannot be called with confidence. CDR3 protein: CASSRRGQHF. The nucleotide sequence reads as follows: TGTGCCAGTAGTCGACGGGGCCAGCATTTT.